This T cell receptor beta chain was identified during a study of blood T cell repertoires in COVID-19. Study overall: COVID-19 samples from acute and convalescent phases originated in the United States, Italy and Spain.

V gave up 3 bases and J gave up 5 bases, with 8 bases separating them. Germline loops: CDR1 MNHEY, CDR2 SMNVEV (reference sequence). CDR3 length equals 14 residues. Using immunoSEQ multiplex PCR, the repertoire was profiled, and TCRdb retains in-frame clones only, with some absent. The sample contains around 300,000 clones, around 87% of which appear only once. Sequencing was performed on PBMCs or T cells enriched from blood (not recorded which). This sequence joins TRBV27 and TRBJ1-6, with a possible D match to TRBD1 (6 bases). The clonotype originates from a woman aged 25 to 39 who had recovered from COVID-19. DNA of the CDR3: TGTGCCAGCAGTTTGGACAGAGATAATTCACCCCTCCACTTT. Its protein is CASSLDRDNSPLHF.